Presented here are 8 T cell receptor beta chains from one specimen sequenced in a study of shared T cell receptors in the human thymus. Profiled with immunoSEQ multiplex PCR; TCRdb holds only in-frame clones, not every one. The table has some 760,000 clones, approximately 85% seen once. This same sample was also part of a study on human thymus T cells.

The sample comprised thymocytes. These receptors originate from a girl under three years old with a congenital heart defect.

This clone showed up just once. V gene TRBV29-1 combines with J gene TRBJ1-2, with TRBD1 identical over 11 bases. Per germline, CDR1 SQVTM and CDR2 ANQGSEA. V dropped 1 base and J dropped 8; count of bases not matched to a gene: 9. The length of the CDR3 is 15 residues. In DNA, the CDR3 is TGCAGCGTTGAAGCCCCGGACAGGGGGCTTTGGGGCTACACCTTC. Its translation: CSVEAPDRGLWGYTF.

V and J are TRBV5-6 and TRBJ1-1, with D possibly being TRBD1 (5 bases). CDR3 size: 12 residues. Germline values: CDR1 SGHDT, CDR2 YYEEEE. V gave up 4 bases and J gave up 10 bases, with 14 bases separating them. The CDR3 nucleotides are TGTGCCAGCAGCCCGGGGGAGGGACGAGCTTTCTTT. It translates to CASSPGEGRAFF.

The chain recombines TRBV19 with TRBJ1-6; the D is unclear. Germline V gene data show CDR1 as LNHDA and CDR2 as SQIVND (reference sequence). The length of the CDR3 is 15 residues. The V end was cut by 1 base, the J end by 6 bases, with 10 bases between. In nucleotides, the CDR3 is TGTGCCAGTAGTATAGTATCCGGGTTTAATTCACCCCTCCACTTT. Amino acid sequence: CASSIVSGFNSPLHF.

In the case of this clone: The same CDR3 is also encoded by other DNA sequences in this sample. The rearrangement links TRBV4-3 to TRBJ1-4; TRBD1 might be the D (6 bases). The length of the CDR3 is 16 residues. The germline V gene encodes CDR1 LGHNA and CDR2 YSLEER. Trimming took 0 bases from V and 0 from J, leaving 8 bases between them. For the CDR3, the DNA is TGCGCCAGCAGCCAAGAGGACAGCGCAACTAATGAAAAACTGTTTTTT. Residues: CASSQEDSATNEKLFF.

This clone has only a few counts. The gene calls are TRBV19 and TRBJ2-7; TRBD2 matches at 11 bases. The CDR3 length is 16 residues. Germline CDR1 is LNHDA and CDR2 is SQIVND (reference sequence). The V and J ends lost 6 bases and 5 bases, in that order; junction bases with no gene match: 12. CDR3 bases: TGTGCCAGTAGGCCGGGACTAGCGGTTTCTTCCCACGAGCAGTACTTC. This gives the protein CASRPGLAVSSHEQYF.

The rearrangement joins TRBV5-4 to TRBJ2-3; the match to TRBD2 covers 8 bases. With 4 bases clipped from V and 5 bases from J, the junction kept 9 bases outside the gene matches. Per germline, CDR1 SGHNT and CDR2 YYREEE (reference sequence). The CDR3 totals 15 residues. CDR3 nucleotides: TGTGCCAGCAGCCGAGGACTAGCCGCAGAAGATACGCAGTATTTT. Encoded protein: CASSRGLAAEDTQYF.

In its sample, this clone was seen once. CDR3 in amino acids: CASSPRPTGAGSGYTF. The CDR3 region has the DNA TGCGCCAGCAGCCCACGGCCGACTGGGGCCGGGAGTGGCTACACCTTC. This chain links TRBV4-3 with TRBJ1-2; possible D gene TRBD1, 5 bases. CDR3 size: 16 residues. Germline CDR1 LGHNA, CDR2 YSLEER. V lost 4 bases and J lost 7, with 22 bases in between.

The chain uses TRBV7-2 and TRBJ1-2; possibly TRBD1 for D (6 bases). Trimming removed 4 bases at V and 4 bases at J, with 10 bases between. The V gene's germline CDR1 is SGHTA and CDR2 FQGNSA. The CDR3 is 13 amino acids. CDR3 residues: CASSSRQVYGYTF. CDR3 sequence (DNA): TGTGCCAGCAGCTCCCGACAGGTCTATGGCTACACCTTC.